Each of the 27 T cell receptor beta chains below was sequenced from the same sample in a study of siplizumab effects on memory and regulatory T cells. Produced via immunoSEQ multiplex PCR; TCRdb's table is partial and in-frame only. Here the sample spans about 56,000 clones, just over 95% being singletons. The sequenced sample was naive CD8+ T cells sorted from blood. These TCRs come from a human donor in good health.

The V and J genes are TRBV6-1 and TRBJ1-5, with 8 bases that match TRBD1. The junction had 5 bases not matched to a gene; V was cut back by 6 bases and J by 7 bases. The germline CDR1 and CDR2 sequences are MNHNS and SASEGT. The CDR3 is 13 amino acids. CDR3 sequence reads: CASSRTGSQPQHF. CDR3 nucleotides: TGTGCCAGCAGCCGGACAGGGTCGCAGCCCCAGCATTTT.

The rearrangement uses TRBV7-8 and TRBJ1-2, with D hard to call. Between the trimmed V and J ends, which lost 1 base and 6 bases, there was a span of 6 bases. The CDR3 spans 12 residues. CDR1 is SGHVS, CDR2 FQNEAQ, per germline. The CDR3 reads CASSLDGDGYTF. The CDR3 nucleotides are TGTGCCAGCAGCTTAGACGGTGATGGCTACACCTTC.

This chain joins TRBV6-5 and TRBJ2-1; 16 nucleotides line up with TRBD2. V trimming: 7 bases; J trimming: 9 bases; junction bases outside the gene matches: 6. There are 15 residues in the CDR3. Per germline, CDR1 MNHEY and CDR2 SVGAGI. The CDR3 reads CASNGGTSGRGEQFF. The CDR3 DNA reads TGTGCCAGCAACGGCGGGACTAGCGGGAGGGGTGAGCAGTTCTTC.

This CDR3 reads CASSYSLGMTGELFF. The DNA of the CDR3 is TGTGCCAGCAGTTACTCGCTGGGGATGACCGGGGAGCTGTTTTTT. The rearrangement uses TRBV6-6 and TRBJ2-2; D unresolved. The germline V gene has CDR1 MNHNY and CDR2 SVGAGI (reference sequence). The CDR3 sequence is 15 residues long. Trimming left V 0 bases short and J 5 bases short, with 10 bases between.

The chain links TRBV9 to TRBJ2-7; D may be TRBD2 (6 bases). Germline V CDR1 and CDR2: SGDLS, YYNGEE. Trimming stripped 2 bases from V and 4 bases from J, with 13 bases between. There are 14 residues in the CDR3. The CDR3 reads CASSVGGSRYEQYF. CDR3 DNA: TGTGCCAGCAGCGTTGGGGGGTCCCGGTACGAGCAGTACTTC.

The chain uses TRBV7-9 and TRBJ2-7; D remains unclear. CDR1 and CDR2 from the germline V gene are SEHNR and FQNEAQ (reference sequence). V lost 4 bases to trimming and J lost 6 bases, with 10 bases between them. CDR3 size: 12 residues. CDR3 nucleotides: TGTGCCAGCAGCTCCCTCTCCCTCGAGCAGTACTTC. This encodes CASSSLSLEQYF. Full variable domain (missing parts from reference TRBV7-9 and TRBJ2-7): DTGVSQNPRHKITKRGQNVTFRCDPISEHNRLYWYRQTLGQGPEFLTYFQNEAQLEKSRLLSDRFSAERPKGSFSTLEIQRTEQGDSAMYLCASSSLSLEQYFGPGTRLTVT.

This clone was observed once. CDR3 amino acids: CASESRAGVRNEQFF. CDR3 DNA sequence: TGTGCCAGCGAAAGTAGGGCGGGAGTGCGGAATGAGCAGTTCTTC. The chain links TRBV27 to TRBJ2-1; 7 nucleotides line up with TRBD2. CDR3 length equals 15 residues. Unmatched junction bases numbered 14, after V lost 8 bases and J lost 7 bases. CDR1 and CDR2 (germline): MNHEY, SMNVEV (reference sequence).

The chain recombines TRBV11-2 with TRBJ2-5, with D perhaps TRBD2 (6 bases). The CDR3 is 16 amino acids. Trimming took 6 bases from V and 3 from J, leaving 20 bases between them. Looked up from germline, CDR1 is SGHAT and CDR2 is FQNNGV. CDR3 nucleotide sequence: TGTGCCAGCAGTACGGACTACTTCGTAAGAAAAGAGACCCAGTACTTC. This sequence encodes CASSTDYFVRKETQYF.

With respect to this clone: Distinct nucleotide sequences in the sample also encode this CDR3. V usage is TRBV10-2 and J usage is TRBJ1-3; D is unresolved. The CDR3 is made up of 15 amino acids. The ends were cut back, 0 bases at V and 0 bases at J, with 6 bases in the middle. From germline, CDR1 is WSHSY and CDR2 SAAADI. CDR3 loop: CASSESGSSGNTIYF. CDR3 DNA sequence: TGCGCCAGCAGTGAGTCAGGGAGCTCTGGAAACACCATATATTTT.

This clone was seen a single time. This sequence joins TRBV10-2 and TRBJ2-1, with no clear D. The CDR3 contains 16 residues. CDR1 is WSHSY and CDR2 is SAAADI in the germline V gene. With 1 base removed from V and 4 bases from J, the gap between germline ends came to 14 bases. Here the CDR3 reads CASSELRVNKYNEQFF. For the CDR3, the DNA is TGCGCCAGCAGTGAGTTAAGGGTGAATAAATACAATGAGCAGTTCTTC.

The chain recombines TRBV13 with TRBJ2-7; unclear D gene. The germline CDR1 and CDR2 sequences are PRHDT and FYEKMQ (reference sequence). V was cut by 1 base and J by 7 bases, with 8 bases left in between. The CDR3 loop spans 12 amino acids. The CDR3 protein is CASSLDGNEQYF. CDR3 DNA: TGTGCCAGCAGCTTAGACGGAAATGAGCAGTACTTC.

V and J are TRBV2 and TRBJ2-7; 7 bases are a match to TRBD1. The trim removed 5 bases at V and 2 bases at J, leaving 6 bases unmatched. The germline gives CDR1 SNHLY, CDR2 FYNNEI. The CDR3 has 14 amino acids. In nucleotides, the CDR3 is TGTGCCAGCAGTCCCGGGACAGAGACCTACGAGCAGTACTTC. This codes for CASSPGTETYEQYF.

This sequence joins TRBV5-6 and TRBJ1-6; TRBD1 is a possible D gene (5 bases). CDR3 length: 14 residues. Trimming cost V 4 bases and J 8 bases, with 13 bases left between them. Germline CDR1 reads SGHDT; CDR2 reads YYEEEE. DNA of the CDR3: TGTGCCAGCAGCCTAGGAGGGGATGATTCACCCCTCCACTTT. Protein product: CASSLGGDDSPLHF.

The chain has TRBV25-1 and TRBJ2-7, with 13 positions matching TRBD2. Germline V CDR1 and CDR2: MGHDK, SYGVNS. The V gene end was trimmed by 8 bases and the J gene end by 7 bases; junction bases not matched to a gene: 5. This CDR3 comprises 13 residues. Here the CDR3 DNA reads TGTGCCAGCCGGACTAGCGGGAGATATGAGCAGTACTTC. It yields the protein CASRTSGRYEQYF.

This clone was counted a single time. The gene calls are TRBV5-1 and TRBJ2-7, with 11 bases identical to TRBD2. The V segment lost 7 bases and the J segment 3 bases; nucleotides outside the gene matches: 3. There are 13 residues in the CDR3. Germline lookup yields CDR1 SGHRS and CDR2 YFSETQ. In DNA, the CDR3 is TGCGCCAGCGCCGGGACTAGCGGCTACGAGCAGTACTTC. Its translation: CASAGTSGYEQYF.

The J gene is TRBJ2-7, the V gene TRBV7-3, with 7 bases fitting TRBD2. Germline values: CDR1 SGHTA, CDR2 FQGTGA. The V segment lost 2 bases and the J segment 3 bases; nucleotides outside the gene matches: 4. This CDR3 region has 14 residues. CDR3 in DNA: TGTGCCAGCAGCTTATCCGGGGGGTACTACGAGCAGTACTTC. This codes for CASSLSGGYYEQYF.

The chain links TRBV9 to TRBJ2-1; the match to TRBD2 covers 9 bases. The CDR3 covers 16 residues. Trimming cost V 4 bases and J 0 bases; bases outside gene matches: 5. Germline V gives CDR1 SGDLS, CDR2 YYNGEE. CDR3 nucleotide sequence: TGTGCCAGCAGCCCCGATAGCGGGAGCTCCTACAATGAGCAGTTCTTC. This translates into CASSPDSGSSYNEQFF. Filled out from reference TRBV9 and TRBJ2-1, the complete variable domain reads DSGVTQTPKHLITATGQRVTLRCSPRSGDLSVYWYQQSLDQGLQFLIQYYNGEERAKGNILERFSAQQFPDLHSELNLSSLELGDSALYFCASSPDSGSSYNEQFFGPGTRLTVL.

This clone was recorded once. The rearrangement uses TRBV28 and TRBJ2-3, with 13 bases that match TRBD2. V trimming: 4 bases; J trimming: 0 bases; junction bases outside the gene matches: 7. The CDR3 runs to 18 residues. Germline CDR1 is MDHEN and CDR2 is SYDVKM. CDR3: CASSSPGTSGTSTDTQYF. As DNA, the CDR3 is TGTGCCAGCAGTTCACCCGGGACTAGCGGGACAAGCACAGATACGCAGTATTTT.

The chain employs TRBV11-2 and TRBJ2-1; possibly TRBD1 for D (6 bases). This CDR3 contains 15 residues. Trimming pared 5 bases from V and 0 bases from J, leaving 11 bases between. Germline loops: CDR1 SGHAT, CDR2 FQNNGV. CDR3 DNA sequence: TGTGCCAGCAGCCAAGACAGGTCCTCCTACAATGAGCAGTTCTTC. Its translation is CASSQDRSSYNEQFF.

The genes are TRBV4-2 and TRBJ1-1, with a tentative D call TRBD1 (6 bases). V dropped 0 bases and J dropped 5 bases, with 22 bases sitting between them. The germline CDR1 and CDR2 sequences are LGHNA and YNFKEQ. This CDR3 is 18 amino acids long. CDR3: CASSQDGGYVGGLTEAFF. CDR3 bases: TGTGCCAGCAGCCAAGATGGCGGATATGTTGGGGGGCTTACTGAAGCTTTCTTT.

This chain uses TRBV2 with TRBJ2-7; 16 nucleotides align to TRBD2. Looked up from germline, CDR1 is SNHLY and CDR2 is FYNNEI. V trimming: 6 bases; J trimming: 4 bases; junction bases outside the gene matches: 3. The CDR3 spans 15 residues. The CDR3 nucleotides are TGTGCCAGCAGGGGGACTAGCGGGAGGGTTTACGAGCAGTACTTC. It translates to CASRGTSGRVYEQYF. The full variable domain, completed using reference TRBV2 and TRBJ2-7, is EPEVTQTPSHQVTQMGQEVILRCVPISNHLYFYWYRQILGQKVEFLVSFYNNEISEKSEIFDDQFSVERPDGSNFTLKIRSTKLEDSAMYFCASRGTSGRVYEQYFGPGTRLTVT.

V and J are TRBV5-5 and TRBJ2-1; weak D call: TRBD2 (6 bases). There are 13 residues in the CDR3. With 0 bases removed from V and 12 bases from J, the gap between germline ends came to 13 bases. CDR1 SGHKS and CDR2 YYEKEE come from the germline V gene (reference sequence). CDR3 in amino acids: CASSLGLVDAQFF. Written as DNA, the CDR3 is TGTGCCAGCAGCTTGGGACTAGTAGATGCGCAGTTCTTC.

The chain employs TRBV6-5 and TRBJ1-3, with D unresolved. CDR1 is MNHEY, CDR2 SVGAGI, per germline. The CDR3 is 13 amino acids. The V end lost 6 bases, the J end lost 3 bases, and 9 bases lay between the germline ends. CDR3 sequence: CASRTDLGNTIYF. The CDR3 DNA follows: TGTGCCAGCAGGACGGACCTTGGAAACACCATATATTTT.

The V and J genes are TRBV9 and TRBJ1-2; D not certain. V gave up 0 bases and J gave up 7 bases, with 19 bases separating them. Germline V CDR1 and CDR2: SGDLS, YYNGEE. This CDR3 region has 16 residues. The CDR3: CASSVVSGRIEVGYTF. The CDR3 DNA follows: TGTGCCAGCAGCGTAGTGTCGGGCAGGATCGAGGTTGGCTACACCTTC.

The chain joins TRBV12-5 to TRBJ2-2, with a weak D call TRBD2 (6 bases). Germline CDR1 reads LGHNT; CDR2 reads FRNRAP. The germline V and J ends were trimmed by 5 bases and 1 base, with 14 bases remaining between them. This CDR3 comprises 16 residues. In DNA, the CDR3 is TGTGCTAGTGGTCCCCGTGGTAGCGGGAACACCGGGGAGCTGTTTTTT. This encodes CASGPRGSGNTGELFF.

This chain uses TRBV25-1 with TRBJ2-5, with D possibly matching TRBD2 (5 bases). This CDR3 has 16 residues. From germline, CDR1 is MGHDK and CDR2 SYGVNS. The germline V and J ends were trimmed by 7 bases and 0 bases, with 18 bases remaining between them. CDR3 sequence reads: CASMEEVGSNQETQYF. The CDR3 bases are TGTGCCAGCATGGAGGAGGTGGGCAGCAACCAAGAGACCCAGTACTTC.

The V call is TRBV7-6, the J call TRBJ2-2; tentatively, D is TRBD1 or TRBD2 (5 bases each). The V gene's germline CDR1 is SGHVS and CDR2 FNYEAQ. The CDR3 covers 13 residues. The V end was cut by 11 bases, the J end by 6 bases, with 16 bases between. The CDR3 region is CASLGAPAGELFF. The CDR3, as DNA: TGTGCCTCCCTCGGGGCCCCCGCCGGGGAGCTGTTTTTT.